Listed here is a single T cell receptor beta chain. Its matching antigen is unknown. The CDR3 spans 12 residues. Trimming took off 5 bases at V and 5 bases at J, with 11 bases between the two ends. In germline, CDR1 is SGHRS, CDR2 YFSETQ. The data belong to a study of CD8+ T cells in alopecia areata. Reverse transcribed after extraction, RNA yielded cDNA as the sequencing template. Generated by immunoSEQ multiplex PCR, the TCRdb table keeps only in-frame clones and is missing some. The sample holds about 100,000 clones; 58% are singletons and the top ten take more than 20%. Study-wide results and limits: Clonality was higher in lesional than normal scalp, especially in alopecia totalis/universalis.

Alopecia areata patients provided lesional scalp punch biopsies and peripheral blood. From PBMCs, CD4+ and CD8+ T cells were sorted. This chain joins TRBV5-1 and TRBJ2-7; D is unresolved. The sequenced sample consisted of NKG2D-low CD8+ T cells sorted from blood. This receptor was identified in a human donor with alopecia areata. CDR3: CASRKVTNEQYF. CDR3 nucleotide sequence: TGCGCCAGCAGGAAGGTTACGAACGAGCAGTACTTC. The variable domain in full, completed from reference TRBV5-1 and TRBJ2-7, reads KAGVTQTPRYLIKTRGQQVTLSCSPISGHRSVSWYQQTPGQGLQFLFEYFSETQRNKGNFPGRFSGRQFSNSRSEMNVSTLELGDSALYLCASRKVTNEQYFGPGTRLTVT.